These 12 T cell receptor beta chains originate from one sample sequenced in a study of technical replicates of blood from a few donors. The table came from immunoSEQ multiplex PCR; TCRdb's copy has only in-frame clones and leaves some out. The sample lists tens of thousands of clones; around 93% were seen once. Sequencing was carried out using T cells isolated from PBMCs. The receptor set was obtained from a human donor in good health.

CDR3 DNA: TGCGCCAGCAGCTTGGGACTAGCGAGCACCGGGGAGCTGTTTTTT. Its translation is CASSLGLASTGELFF. The chain is built from TRBV5-1 and TRBJ2-2; 8 nucleotides agree with TRBD2. Germline V CDR1 and CDR2: SGHRS, YFSETQ. V lost 0 bases, J lost 4 bases, and 2 bases stayed unmatched. The CDR3 has 15 amino acids.

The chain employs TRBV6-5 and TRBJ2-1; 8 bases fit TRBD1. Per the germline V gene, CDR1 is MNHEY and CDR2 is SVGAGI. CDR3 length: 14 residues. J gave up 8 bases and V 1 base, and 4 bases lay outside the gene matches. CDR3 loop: CASSYFQGAHEQFF. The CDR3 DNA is TGTGCCAGCAGTTACTTTCAGGGGGCACATGAGCAGTTCTTC.

The CDR3 DNA is TGTGCCAGCAGCCAAGAGGGGACAGGGTGGGCTCTGAGTGGCTACACCTTC. It translates to CASSQEGTGWALSGYTF. The rearrangement links TRBV14 to TRBJ1-2; 9 bases map to TRBD1. Losses at the gene ends were 0 bases for V and 7 bases for J; bases not matched to a gene: 12. This CDR3 has 17 amino acids. The germline V gene has CDR1 SGHDN and CDR2 FVKESK.

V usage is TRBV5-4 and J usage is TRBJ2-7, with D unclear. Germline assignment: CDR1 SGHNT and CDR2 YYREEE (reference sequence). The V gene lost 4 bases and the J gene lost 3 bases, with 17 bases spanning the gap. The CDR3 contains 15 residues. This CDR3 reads CASSTDERDRYEQYF. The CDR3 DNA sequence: TGTGCCAGCAGCACTGACGAGCGAGACCGCTACGAGCAGTACTTC.

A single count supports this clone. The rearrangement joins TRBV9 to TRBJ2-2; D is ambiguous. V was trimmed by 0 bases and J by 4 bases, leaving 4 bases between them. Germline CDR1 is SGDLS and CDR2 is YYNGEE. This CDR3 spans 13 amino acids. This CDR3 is CASSVGLTGELFF. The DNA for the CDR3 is TGTGCCAGCAGCGTAGGGCTCACCGGGGAGCTGTTTTTT.

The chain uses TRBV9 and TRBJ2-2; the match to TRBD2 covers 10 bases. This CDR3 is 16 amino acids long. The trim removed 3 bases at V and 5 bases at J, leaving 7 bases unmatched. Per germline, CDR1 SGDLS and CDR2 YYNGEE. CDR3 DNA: TGTGCCAGCAGCGCCCGACAGGGACTAGCGACCGGGGAGCTGTTTTTT. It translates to CASSARQGLATGELFF.

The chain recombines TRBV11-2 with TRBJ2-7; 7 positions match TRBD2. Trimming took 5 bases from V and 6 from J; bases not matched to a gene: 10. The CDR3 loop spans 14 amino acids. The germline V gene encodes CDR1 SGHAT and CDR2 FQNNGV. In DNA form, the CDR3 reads TGTGCCAGCAGCGGATCTAGCGGAGGGATCGAGCAGTACTTC. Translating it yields CASSGSSGGIEQYF.

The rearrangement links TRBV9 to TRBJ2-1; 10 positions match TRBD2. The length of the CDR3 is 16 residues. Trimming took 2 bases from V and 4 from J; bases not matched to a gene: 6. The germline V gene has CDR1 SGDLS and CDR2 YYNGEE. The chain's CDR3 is CASSVRTSGKYNEQFF. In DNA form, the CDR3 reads TGTGCCAGCAGCGTTAGGACTAGCGGAAAATACAATGAGCAGTTCTTC.

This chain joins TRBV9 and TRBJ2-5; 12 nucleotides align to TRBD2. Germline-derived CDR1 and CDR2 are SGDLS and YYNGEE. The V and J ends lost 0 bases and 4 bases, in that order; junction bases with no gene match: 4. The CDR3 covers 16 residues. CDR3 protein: CASSVASGGAIETQYF. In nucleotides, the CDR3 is TGTGCCAGCAGCGTAGCTAGCGGGGGGGCCATAGAGACCCAGTACTTC.

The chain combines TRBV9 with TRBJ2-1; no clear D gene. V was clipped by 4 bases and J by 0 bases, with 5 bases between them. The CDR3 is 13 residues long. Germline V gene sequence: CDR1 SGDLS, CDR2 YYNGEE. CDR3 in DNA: TGTGCCAGCAGCCCTCGCTCCTACAATGAGCAGTTCTTC. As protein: CASSPRSYNEQFF.

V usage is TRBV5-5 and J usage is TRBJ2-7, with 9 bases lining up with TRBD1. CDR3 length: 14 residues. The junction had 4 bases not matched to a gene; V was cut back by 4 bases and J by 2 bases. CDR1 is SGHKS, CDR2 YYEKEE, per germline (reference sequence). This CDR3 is CASSPRTGAYEQYF. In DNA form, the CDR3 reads TGTGCCAGCAGCCCCAGGACAGGGGCCTACGAGCAGTACTTC.

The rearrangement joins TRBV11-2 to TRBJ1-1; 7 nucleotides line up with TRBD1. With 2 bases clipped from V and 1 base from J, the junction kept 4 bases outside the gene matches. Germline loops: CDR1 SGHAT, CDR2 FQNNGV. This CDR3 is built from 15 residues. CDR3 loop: CASSLWGQPNTEAFF. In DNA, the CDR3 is TGTGCCAGCAGCTTATGGGGACAGCCGAACACTGAAGCTTTCTTT. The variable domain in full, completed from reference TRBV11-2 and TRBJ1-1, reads EAGVAQSPRYKIIEKRQSVAFWCNPISGHATLYWYQQILGQGPKLLIQFQNNGVVDDSQLPKDRFSAERLKGVDSTLKIQPAKLEDSAVYLCASSLWGQPNTEAFFGQGTRLTVV.